This TCR beta chain was sequenced during a study of OX40 agonist ivuxolimab in advanced cancers. For the study at large: Patients received intravenous ivuxolimab every 2 weeks at 0.01 to 10 mg/kg.

The CDR3 is 13 amino acids. The ends were cut back, 3 bases at V and 1 base at J, with 6 bases in the middle. Germline assignment: CDR1 MDHEN and CDR2 SYDVKM. TCRdb's copy holds only in-frame clones and misses some; the assay was immunoSEQ multiplex PCR. Here the sample spans 24,000 or so clones, around 90% being singletons. This sample comprised CD4+ or CD8+ T cells sorted from blood, obtained in a trial of the OX40 agonist ivuxolimab. V gene TRBV28 combines with J gene TRBJ2-5, with D possibly matching TRBD2 (5 bases). This TCR was sampled from an adult with an advanced solid tumor such as melanoma, head and neck, liver or kidney cancer. The CDR3 protein is CASSFAGQETQYF. For the CDR3, the DNA is TGTGCCAGCAGTTTTGCGGGCCAAGAGACCCAGTACTTC.